This entry lists 3 T cell receptor beta chains sequenced from one sample in a study of T cell responses to AZD1222 COVID-19 vaccine. Repertoires were generated with immunoSEQ multiplex PCR, while TCRdb's copy carries only in-frame clones and drops some. The repertoire holds around 94,000 clones, with roughly 84% as singletons. The sample here was peripheral blood, taken on day 0 of AZD1222 vaccination. The receptors come from an adult in good health.

For the CDR3, the DNA is TGCGCCAGCAGCGTCCGGGACAGGGATAATTCACCCCTCCACTTT. It is translated as CASSVRDRDNSPLHF. The chain has TRBV5-1 and TRBJ1-6, with 9 bases lining up with TRBD1. Germline V gives CDR1 SGHRS, CDR2 YFSETQ. V lost 4 bases to trimming and J lost 5 bases; unmatched junction nucleotides: 4. The CDR3 is 15 amino acids.

The chain is built from TRBV6-2 or TRBV6-3 and TRBJ2-7; no firm D call. The germline gives CDR1 MNHEY, CDR2 SVGEGT. The V end lost 0 bases, the J end lost 5 bases, and 11 bases lay between the germline ends. CDR3 length: 14 residues. The CDR3 DNA reads as TGTGCCAGCAGTTACTCGCCTAGTGCCCACGAGCAGTACTTC. Its translation: CASSYSPSAHEQYF.

The genes are TRBV27 and TRBJ2-7; perhaps D is TRBD1 or TRBD2 (6 bases each). The germline V gene has CDR1 MNHEY and CDR2 SMNVEV (reference sequence). CDR3 length: 12 residues. Trimming left V 6 bases short and J 4 bases short, with 10 bases between. The CDR3 here is CASRQGGYEQYF. In DNA form, the CDR3 reads TGTGCCAGCAGACAGGGAGGTTACGAGCAGTACTTC.